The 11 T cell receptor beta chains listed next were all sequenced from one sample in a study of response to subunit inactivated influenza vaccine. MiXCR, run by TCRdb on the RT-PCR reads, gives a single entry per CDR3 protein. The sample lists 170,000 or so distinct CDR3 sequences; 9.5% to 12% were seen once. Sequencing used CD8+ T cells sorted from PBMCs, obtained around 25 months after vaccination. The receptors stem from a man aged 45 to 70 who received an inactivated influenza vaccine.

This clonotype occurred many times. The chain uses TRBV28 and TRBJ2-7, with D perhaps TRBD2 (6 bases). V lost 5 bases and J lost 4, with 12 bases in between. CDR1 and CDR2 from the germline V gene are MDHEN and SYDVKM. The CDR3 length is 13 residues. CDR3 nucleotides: TGTGCCAGCAGTGTTGGAGGGGAATACGAGCAGTACTTC. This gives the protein CASSVGGEYEQYF.

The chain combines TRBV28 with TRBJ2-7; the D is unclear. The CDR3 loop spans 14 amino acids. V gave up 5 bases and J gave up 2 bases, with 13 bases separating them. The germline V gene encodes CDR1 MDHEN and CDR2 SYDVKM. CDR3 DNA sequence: TGTGCCAGCAGTGCCCGGATCGACACCTACGAGCAGTACTTC. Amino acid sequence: CASSARIDTYEQYF.

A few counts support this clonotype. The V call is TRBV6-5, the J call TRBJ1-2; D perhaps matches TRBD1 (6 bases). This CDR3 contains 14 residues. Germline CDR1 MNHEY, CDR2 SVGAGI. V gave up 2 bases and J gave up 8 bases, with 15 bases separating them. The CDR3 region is CASSYQGTSLGYTF. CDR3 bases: TGTGCCAGCAGTTACCAGGGGACATCGCTAGGCTACACCTTC.

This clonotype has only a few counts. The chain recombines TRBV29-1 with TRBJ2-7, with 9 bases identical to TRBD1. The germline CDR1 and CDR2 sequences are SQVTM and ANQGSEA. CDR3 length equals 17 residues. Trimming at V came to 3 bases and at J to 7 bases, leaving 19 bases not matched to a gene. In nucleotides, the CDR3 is TGCAGCGTTGAGAGGAGCGCCTCCGGGACAGGGTTAGAGGAGCAGTACTTC. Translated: CSVERSASGTGLEEQYF.

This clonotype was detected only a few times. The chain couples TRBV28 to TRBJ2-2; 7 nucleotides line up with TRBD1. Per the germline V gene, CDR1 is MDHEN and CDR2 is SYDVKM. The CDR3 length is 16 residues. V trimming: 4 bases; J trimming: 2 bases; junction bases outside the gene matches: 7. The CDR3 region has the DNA TGTGCCAGCAGTTCACCCGGGACAGAAAACACCGGGGAGCTGTTTTTT. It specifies CASSSPGTENTGELFF.

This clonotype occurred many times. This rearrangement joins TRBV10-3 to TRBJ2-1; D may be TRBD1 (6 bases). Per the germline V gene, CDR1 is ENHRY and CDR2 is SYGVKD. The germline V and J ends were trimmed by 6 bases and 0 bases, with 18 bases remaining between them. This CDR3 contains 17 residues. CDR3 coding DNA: TGTGCCATCAGCCCGCTGAGAGACAGGAGCTCCTACAATGAGCAGTTCTTC. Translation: CAISPLRDRSSYNEQFF.

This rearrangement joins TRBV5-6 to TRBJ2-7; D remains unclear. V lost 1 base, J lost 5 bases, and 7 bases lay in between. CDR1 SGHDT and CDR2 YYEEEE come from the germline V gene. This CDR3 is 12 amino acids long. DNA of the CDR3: TGTGCCAGCAGCTTGCCAGAGAACGAGCAGTACTTC. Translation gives CASSLPENEQYF.

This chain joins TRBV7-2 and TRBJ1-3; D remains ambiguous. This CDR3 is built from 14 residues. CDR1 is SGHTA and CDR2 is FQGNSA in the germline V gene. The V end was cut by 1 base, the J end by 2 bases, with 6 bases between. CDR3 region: CASSLVSAGNTIYF. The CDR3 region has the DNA TGTGCCAGCAGCTTAGTATCTGCTGGAAACACCATATATTTT.

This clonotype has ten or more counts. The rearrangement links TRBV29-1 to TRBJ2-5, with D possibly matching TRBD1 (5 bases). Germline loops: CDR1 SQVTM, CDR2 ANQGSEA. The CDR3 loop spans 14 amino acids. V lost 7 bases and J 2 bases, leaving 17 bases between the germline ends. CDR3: CSAQPRGQQETQYF. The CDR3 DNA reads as TGCAGCGCCCAACCCCGCGGACAACAAGAGACCCAGTACTTC.

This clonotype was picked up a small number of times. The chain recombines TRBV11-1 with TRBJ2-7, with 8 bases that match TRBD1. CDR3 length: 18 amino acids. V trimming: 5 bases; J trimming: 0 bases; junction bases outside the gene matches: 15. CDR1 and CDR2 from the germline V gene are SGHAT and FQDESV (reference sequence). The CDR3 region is CASSPRGTGLYSSYEQYF. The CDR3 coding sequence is TGTGCCAGCAGCCCCCGCGGGACAGGCCTATATAGCTCCTACGAGCAGTACTTC.

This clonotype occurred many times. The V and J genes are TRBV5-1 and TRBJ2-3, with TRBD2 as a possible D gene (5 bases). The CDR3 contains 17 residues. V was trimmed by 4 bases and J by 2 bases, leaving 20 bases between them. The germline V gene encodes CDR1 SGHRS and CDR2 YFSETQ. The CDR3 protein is CASSAPTSPGLTDTQYF. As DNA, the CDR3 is TGCGCCAGCAGCGCCCCTACTAGTCCCGGCCTCACAGATACGCAGTATTTT.